This TCR beta chain was retrieved from a study of beta chain features in type 1 diabetes. The study's findings and limits: At VDJ recombination sites, type 1 diabetes patients had fewer insertions and more deleted nucleotides. A closer apparent resemblance between naive, central memory and Treg TCRB repertoires was seen in patients than in healthy donors.

The table lists this clone with a few counts. Its antigen is unidentified. cDNA synthesis used the whole RNA isolate, giving expressed TCRB sequences. Profiled with immunoSEQ multiplex PCR; TCRdb holds only in-frame clones, not every one. The sample gives about 360,000 clones, 10% to 15% of which show up once; 0.017% is in the top ten. The purity of all sorted populations exceeded 95%. The clonotype was recovered from a man in his late teens or twenties in good health. The sequenced sample was naive CD4+ T cells from blood.

The DNA for the CDR3 is TGTGCCAGCAGCTTGGCCTGGGCGGGGGCGGAAGGTAGGCAGTTCTTC. Residues: CASSLAWAGAEGRQFF. The chain employs TRBV5-4 and TRBJ2-1, with D perhaps TRBD2 (7 bases). The V and J ends lost 0 bases and 12 bases respectively, with 22 bases between them. Per the germline V gene, CDR1 is SGHNT and CDR2 is YYREEE (reference sequence). The CDR3 extends over 16 amino acids.